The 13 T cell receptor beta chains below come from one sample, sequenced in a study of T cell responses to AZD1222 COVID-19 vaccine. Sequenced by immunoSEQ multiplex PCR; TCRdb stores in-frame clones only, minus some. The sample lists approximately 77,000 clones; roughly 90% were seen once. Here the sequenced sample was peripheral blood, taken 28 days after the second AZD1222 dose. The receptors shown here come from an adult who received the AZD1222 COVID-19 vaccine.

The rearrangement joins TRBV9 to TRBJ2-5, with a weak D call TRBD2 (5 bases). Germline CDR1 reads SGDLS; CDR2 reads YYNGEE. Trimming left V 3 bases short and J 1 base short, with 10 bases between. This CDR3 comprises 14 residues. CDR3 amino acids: CASSAREPQETQYF. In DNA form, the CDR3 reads TGTGCCAGCAGCGCCCGGGAACCCCAAGAGACCCAGTACTTC.

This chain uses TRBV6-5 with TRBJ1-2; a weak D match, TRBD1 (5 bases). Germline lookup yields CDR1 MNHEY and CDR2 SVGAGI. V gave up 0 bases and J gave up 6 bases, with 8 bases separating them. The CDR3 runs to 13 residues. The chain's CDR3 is CASSYSQGNGYTF. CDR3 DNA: TGTGCCAGCAGTTACTCCCAGGGTAATGGCTACACCTTC.

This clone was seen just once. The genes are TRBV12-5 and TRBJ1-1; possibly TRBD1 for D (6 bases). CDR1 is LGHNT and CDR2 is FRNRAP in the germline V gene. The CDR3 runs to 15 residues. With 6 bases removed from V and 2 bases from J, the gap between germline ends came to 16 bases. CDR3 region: CASGALGGINTEAFF. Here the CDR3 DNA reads TGTGCTAGTGGGGCCTTAGGGGGGATTAACACTGAAGCTTTCTTT.

CDR3 loop: CASSLRGAFF. Here the CDR3 DNA reads TGTGCCAGCAGCTTAAGGGGAGCTTTCTTT. The chain combines TRBV7-6 with TRBJ1-1; possibly TRBD1 for D (5 bases). V was trimmed by 2 bases and J by 10 bases, leaving 5 bases between them. Germline V CDR1 and CDR2: SGHVS, FNYEAQ. The CDR3 has 10 residues.

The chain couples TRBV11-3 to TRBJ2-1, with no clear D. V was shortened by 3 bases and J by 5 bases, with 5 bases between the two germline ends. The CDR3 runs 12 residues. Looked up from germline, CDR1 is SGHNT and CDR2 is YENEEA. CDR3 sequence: CASSFLNNEQFF. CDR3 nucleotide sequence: TGTGCCAGCAGCTTTCTCAACAATGAGCAGTTCTTC. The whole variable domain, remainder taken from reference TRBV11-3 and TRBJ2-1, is EAGVVQSPRYKIIEKKQPVAFWCNPISGHNTLYWYLQNLGQGPELLIRYENEEAVDDSQLPKDRFSAERLKGVDSTLKIQPAELGDSAVYLCASSFLNNEQFFGPGTRLTVL.

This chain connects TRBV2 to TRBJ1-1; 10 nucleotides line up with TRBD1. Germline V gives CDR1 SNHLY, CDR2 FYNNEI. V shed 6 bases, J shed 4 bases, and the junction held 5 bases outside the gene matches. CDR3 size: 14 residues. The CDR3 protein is CASSDRDRGTEAFF. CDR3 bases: TGTGCCAGCAGCGACCGGGACAGGGGCACTGAAGCTTTCTTT. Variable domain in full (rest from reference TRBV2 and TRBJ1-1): EPEVTQTPSHQVTQMGQEVILRCVPISNHLYFYWYRQILGQKVEFLVSFYNNEISEKSEIFDDQFSVERPDGSNFTLKIRSTKLEDSAMYFCASSDRDRGTEAFFGQGTRLTVV.

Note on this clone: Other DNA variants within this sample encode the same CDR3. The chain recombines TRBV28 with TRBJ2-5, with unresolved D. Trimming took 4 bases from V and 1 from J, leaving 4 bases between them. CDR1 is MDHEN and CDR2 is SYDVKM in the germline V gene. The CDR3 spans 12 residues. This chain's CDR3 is CASSSGQETQYF. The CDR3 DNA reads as TGTGCCAGCAGTTCAGGCCAAGAGACCCAGTACTTC.

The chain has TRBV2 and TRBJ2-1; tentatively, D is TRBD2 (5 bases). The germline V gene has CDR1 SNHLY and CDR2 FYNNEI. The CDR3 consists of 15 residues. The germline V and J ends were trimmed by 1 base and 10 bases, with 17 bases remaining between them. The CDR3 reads CASSEVASRVREQFF. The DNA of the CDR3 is TGTGCCAGCAGTGAAGTAGCGTCGCGGGTAAGGGAGCAGTTCTTC.

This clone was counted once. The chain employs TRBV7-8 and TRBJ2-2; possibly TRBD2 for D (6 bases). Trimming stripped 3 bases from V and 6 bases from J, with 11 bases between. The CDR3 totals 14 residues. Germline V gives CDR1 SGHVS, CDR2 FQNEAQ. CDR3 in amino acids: CASSFRDFSGELFF. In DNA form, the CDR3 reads TGTGCCAGCAGCTTCCGGGACTTCTCCGGGGAGCTGTTTTTT.

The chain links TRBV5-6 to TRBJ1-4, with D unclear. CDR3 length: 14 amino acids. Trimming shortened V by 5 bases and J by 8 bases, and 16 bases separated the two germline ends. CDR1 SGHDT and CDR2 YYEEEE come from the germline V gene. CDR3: CASSDGEGREKLFF. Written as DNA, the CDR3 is TGTGCCAGCAGTGATGGGGAAGGACGCGAAAAACTGTTTTTT.

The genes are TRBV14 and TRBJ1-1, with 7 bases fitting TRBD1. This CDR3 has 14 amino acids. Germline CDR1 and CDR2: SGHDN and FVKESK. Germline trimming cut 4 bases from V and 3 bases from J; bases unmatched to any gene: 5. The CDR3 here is CASSRNRGDTEAFF. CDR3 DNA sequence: TGTGCCAGCAGCCGGAACAGGGGAGACACTGAAGCTTTCTTT.

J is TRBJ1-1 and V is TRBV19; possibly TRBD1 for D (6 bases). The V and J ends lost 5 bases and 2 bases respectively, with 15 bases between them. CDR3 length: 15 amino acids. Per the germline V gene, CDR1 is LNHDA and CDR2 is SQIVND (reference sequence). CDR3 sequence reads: CASSEDSLGNTEAFF. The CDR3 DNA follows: TGTGCCAGTAGTGAGGACAGCCTAGGCAACACTGAAGCTTTCTTT.

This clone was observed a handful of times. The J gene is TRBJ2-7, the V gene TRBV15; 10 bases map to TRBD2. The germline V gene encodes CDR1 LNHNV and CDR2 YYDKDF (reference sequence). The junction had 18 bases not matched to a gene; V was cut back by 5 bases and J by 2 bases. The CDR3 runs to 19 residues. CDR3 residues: CATSSTPLAGASRTYEQYF. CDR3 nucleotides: TGTGCCACCAGCTCAACCCCTCTAGCGGGAGCTTCGAGGACCTACGAGCAGTACTTC.